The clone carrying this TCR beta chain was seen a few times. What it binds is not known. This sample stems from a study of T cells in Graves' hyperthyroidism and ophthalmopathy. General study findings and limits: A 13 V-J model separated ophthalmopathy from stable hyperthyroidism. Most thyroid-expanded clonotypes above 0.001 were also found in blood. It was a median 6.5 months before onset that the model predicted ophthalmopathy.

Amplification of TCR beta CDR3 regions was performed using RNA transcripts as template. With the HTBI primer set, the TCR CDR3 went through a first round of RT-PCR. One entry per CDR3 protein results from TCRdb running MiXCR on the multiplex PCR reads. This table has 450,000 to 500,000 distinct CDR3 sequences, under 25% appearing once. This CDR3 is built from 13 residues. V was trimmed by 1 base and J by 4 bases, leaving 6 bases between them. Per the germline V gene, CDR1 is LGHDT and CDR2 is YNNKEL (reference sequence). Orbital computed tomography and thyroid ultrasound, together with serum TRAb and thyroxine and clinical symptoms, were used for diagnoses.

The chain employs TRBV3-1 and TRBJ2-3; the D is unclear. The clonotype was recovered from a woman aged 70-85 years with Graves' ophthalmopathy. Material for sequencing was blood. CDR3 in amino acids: CASSQVRADTQYF. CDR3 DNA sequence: TGTGCCAGCAGCCAAGTAAGGGCAGATACGCAGTATTTT.